This T cell receptor (beta chain) was retrieved from a study of cytomegalovirus exposure and HLA in healthy donors. The study's findings and limits: Across HLA loci, a later analysis found differing TCR association rates, with DRB1 most and HLA-C fewest. The study flagged some 170 TCR beta chains as cytomegalovirus-associated.

This PCR relied on a set of 60 Vbeta primers and 13 Jbeta primers. Original processing methods: Tens of millions of unique TCR beta chains, roughly 11 million shared, were counted in a later analysis. TCRdb's copy holds only in-frame clones and misses some; the assay was immunoSEQ multiplex PCR. That table furnishes V, J and clone size, whereas the DNA furnished D and trimming. Of approximately 110,000 clones listed, around 67% are singletons. Germline V gene lookup returns CDR1 SEHNR and CDR2 FQNEAQ (reference sequence). The CDR3 consists of 13 residues. Notes on this clone: Its target is not known.

Material: PBMCs. This TCR was sampled from a woman aged 35 to 49 in good health and CMV-seronegative. The rearrangement uses TRBV7-9 and TRBJ2-5, with 12 bases that match TRBD2. The J call may be wrong; the DNA end is better matched by TRBJ2-7. CDR3 amino acids: CASRLAGGYEQYF. In DNA form, the CDR3 reads TGTGCCAGCAGACTAGCGGGAGGCTACGAGCAGTACTTC.